This T cell receptor (beta chain) comes out of a study of shared clonotypes between healthy human individuals. Germline loops: CDR1 WNHNN, CDR2 SYGVQD (reference sequence). There are 14 residues in the CDR3. The ends were cut back, 6 bases at V and 3 bases at J, with 13 bases in the middle. Clones were read by immunoSEQ multiplex PCR, and TCRdb kept only the in-frame ones, dropping some. The data contain millions of clones, approximately 95% of them seen just once; the ten biggest clones take up about 0.41%. For this clone: As yet, its antigen is unknown.

Study-wide results and caveats: Despite large depth, sorted-subset datasets appeared incompletely sequenced.

The J gene is TRBJ2-3, the V gene TRBV10-1; D call uncertain. Material for sequencing was naive CD4+ T cells from PBMCs. The subset here: CD45RA+ positively selected. The receptor's source is a man between 18 and 29 years old in good health. Some clones in this sample may be carry-over from other donors' samples. CDR3: CASRQNSLTDTQYF. Written as DNA, the CDR3 is TGCGCCAGCAGGCAGAACTCCTTGACAGATACGCAGTATTTT.